The 30 T cell receptor beta chains presented below share a single source sample, sequenced in a study of T-cell reconstitution after alpha-beta-depleted transplantation in children. Preparation of the TCRbeta library was carried out with unique molecular identifiers. TCRdb ran MiXCR on the PCR reads and lists one entry per CDR3 protein. The table has fewer than 700,000 distinct CDR3 sequences, more than 20% seen once. Source: PBMCs, mostly from graft donor cells, taken 360 days after TCRalphabeta/CD19-depleted stem cell transplant. All receptors derive from a boy in the first two years of life who had a stem cell transplant for acute myeloid leukemia, so the T cells may come from the graft donor.

The chain uses TRBV12-3 or TRBV12-4 and TRBJ2-2, with a tentative D call TRBD2 (5 bases). V lost 6 bases to trimming and J lost 7 bases, with 12 bases between them. The CDR3 has 13 residues. The CDR3 coding sequence is TGTGCCAGCAGCTATACTAGAAGCGGGGAGCTGTTTTTT. Translation: CASSYTRSGELFF.

This clonotype came up many times. This chain joins TRBV10-3 and TRBJ2-1; D might be TRBD1 or TRBD2, each matching 5 bases. Germline CDR1 and CDR2: ENHRY and SYGVKD. The CDR3 extends over 15 amino acids. V lost 2 bases, J lost 0 bases, and 8 bases lay in between. CDR3 DNA: TGTGCCATCAGTGAGGACGGGACCTCCTACAATGAGCAGTTCTTC. It encodes CAISEDGTSYNEQFF.

The chain combines TRBV5-1 with TRBJ2-7, with 12 nucleotides matching TRBD2. This CDR3 has 15 amino acids. V shed 1 base and J 3 bases; nucleotides not matched to a gene: 2. Germline values: CDR1 SGHRS, CDR2 YFSETQ. CDR3 loop: CASSLKLAGGYEQYF. CDR3 nucleotides: TGCGCCAGCAGCTTGAAACTAGCGGGGGGCTACGAGCAGTACTTC. Looking up the rest from reference TRBV5-1 and TRBJ2-7 gives the full variable domain: KAGVTQTPRYLIKTRGQQVTLSCSPISGHRSVSWYQQTPGQGLQFLFEYFSETQRNKGNFPGRFSGRQFSNSRSEMNVSTLELGDSALYLCASSLKLAGGYEQYFGPGTRLTVT.

This clonotype was recorded many times. The chain is built from TRBV5-6 and TRBJ1-4; possibly TRBD1 for D (6 bases). V was trimmed by 0 bases and J by 5 bases, leaving 11 bases between them. Germline CDR1 SGHDT, CDR2 YYEEEE. This CDR3 spans 15 amino acids. The CDR3 region is CASSLAGGPNEKLFF. The CDR3 region has the DNA TGTGCCAGCAGCTTGGCCGGGGGGCCCAATGAAAAACTGTTTTTT.

This clonotype was observed many times. The rearrangement uses TRBV29-1 and TRBJ2-7; tentative D call: TRBD1 (5 bases). The CDR3 runs to 11 residues. Trimming removed 7 bases at V and 3 bases at J, with 10 bases between. CDR1 and CDR2 (germline): SQVTM, ANQGSEA. For the CDR3, the DNA is TGCAGCGCCGAACAGGACTACGAGCAGTACTTC. Translated, it gives CSAEQDYEQYF.

The gene calls are TRBV12-3 or TRBV12-4 and TRBJ1-5; the D gene is possibly TRBD1 (6 bases). The V gene lost 10 bases and the J gene lost 5 bases, with 15 bases spanning the gap. CDR3 length equals 13 residues. The CDR3 DNA follows: TGTGCCATCTCTCAGGGGATATATCAGCCCCAGCATTTT. It translates to CAISQGIYQPQHF.

This sequence joins TRBV4-1 and TRBJ2-1, with D tentatively TRBD1 (5 bases). Germline assignment: CDR1 MGHRA and CDR2 YSYEKL. The CDR3 totals 15 residues. V shed 4 bases and J shed 5 bases, with 15 bases lying between them. CDR3 residues: CASSLGFRANNEQFF. The CDR3, as DNA: TGCGCCAGCAGCCTGGGGTTCAGGGCCAACAATGAGCAGTTCTTC.

The V call is TRBV6-1, the J call TRBJ2-3, with 8 positions matching TRBD1. Trimming removed 5 bases from V and 4 bases from J; junction bases left unmatched: 5. CDR3 length: 14 residues. Looked up from germline, CDR1 is MNHNS and CDR2 is SASEGT. The CDR3 here is CASSPRDRSDTQYF. CDR3 sequence (DNA): TGTGCCAGCAGTCCCCGGGACAGGTCAGATACGCAGTATTTT.

This clonotype appeared a single time. This chain connects TRBV9 to TRBJ2-2; TRBD2 might be the D (6 bases). This CDR3 is 14 amino acids long. The germline CDR1 and CDR2 sequences are SGDLS and YYNGEE. Trimming took off 2 bases at V and 3 bases at J, with 8 bases between the two ends. CDR3 nucleotides: TGTGCCAGCAGCGTCGGAGGGGACACCGGGGAGCTGTTTTTT. Amino acid sequence: CASSVGGDTGELFF.

This clonotype was found many times. V and J are TRBV20-1 and TRBJ1-2; 8 bases align to TRBD1. The CDR3 contains 11 residues. Germline V gene data show CDR1 as DFQATT and CDR2 as SNEGSKA (reference sequence). The V gene end was trimmed by 4 bases and the J gene end by 8 bases; junction bases not matched to a gene: 3. The CDR3 DNA is TGCAGTGCTACAGGGGGCGGCGGCTACACCTTC. Its protein product is CSATGGGGYTF.

The chain uses TRBV6-6 and TRBJ2-7, with 7 nucleotides matching TRBD1. V lost 7 bases and J lost 4; bases outside the gene matches: 7. This CDR3 spans 13 amino acids. Germline CDR1 MNHNY, CDR2 SVGAGI (reference sequence). CDR3 in DNA: TGTGCCAGCACACAAGGGGGCCTTTACGAGCAGTACTTC. It codes for CASTQGGLYEQYF.

This clonotype has a count of ten or more. The chain is built from TRBV9 and TRBJ2-7; 7 nucleotides agree with TRBD1. The CDR3 totals 14 residues. The germline V gene encodes CDR1 SGDLS and CDR2 YYNGEE. With V trimmed by 7 bases and J by 6 bases, 13 bases remained unmatched. The CDR3 loop reads CASSTGALGGEQYF. As DNA, the CDR3 is TGTGCCAGCTCCACAGGGGCCCTAGGAGGCGAGCAGTACTTC. The full variable domain, completed using reference TRBV9 and TRBJ2-7, is DSGVTQTPKHLITATGQRVTLRCSPRSGDLSVYWYQQSLDQGLQFLIQYYNGEERAKGNILERFSAQQFPDLHSELNLSSLELGDSALYFCASSTGALGGEQYFGPGTRLTVT.

The chain combines TRBV12-3 or TRBV12-4 with TRBJ2-5, with 7 bases identical to TRBD2. This CDR3 is 16 amino acids long. After removal of 6 bases from V and 5 bases from J, the junction contained 15 bases not matched to a gene. Written as DNA, the CDR3 is TGTGCCAGCAGCCCCCCGCGCGGGGGAGGTTCGGAGACCCAGTACTTC. It is translated as CASSPPRGGGSETQYF.

This clonotype was observed a handful of times. The V gene is TRBV12-3 or TRBV12-4, the J gene TRBJ1-2, with a possible D match to TRBD1 (5 bases). V was trimmed by 6 bases and J by 5 bases, leaving 19 bases between them. The CDR3 is 15 amino acids. CDR3 amino acids: CASRSRTGTPYGYTF. The CDR3 DNA reads as TGTGCCAGCAGGAGCCGAACCGGGACCCCATATGGCTACACCTTC.

The rearrangement uses TRBV28 and TRBJ2-7; 8 bases match TRBD1. The CDR3 has 15 residues. CDR1 is MDHEN and CDR2 is SYDVKM in the germline V gene. V trimming: 7 bases; J trimming: 3 bases; junction bases outside the gene matches: 11. CDR3 protein: CASNPRDRPLYEQYV. The DNA of the CDR3 is TGTGCCAGCAATCCCCGGGACAGGCCCCTCTACGAGCAGTACGTC.

The sample holds a few counts of this clonotype. The chain recombines TRBV20-1 with TRBJ2-5, with D possibly being TRBD2 (5 bases). The V end lost 5 bases, the J end lost 4 bases, and 11 bases lay between the germline ends. Germline CDR1 reads DFQATT; CDR2 reads SNEGSKA (reference sequence). The CDR3 is 12 residues long. CDR3 protein: CSAFQEGETQYF. CDR3 sequence (DNA): TGCAGTGCTTTTCAAGAGGGAGAGACCCAGTACTTC.

This clonotype was recorded many times. The chain uses TRBV5-1 and TRBJ2-7; 8 bases map to TRBD1. CDR3 length equals 15 residues. Losses at the gene ends were 0 bases for V and 2 bases for J; bases not matched to a gene: 4. In germline, CDR1 is SGHRS, CDR2 YFSETQ. The CDR3 spells CASSLGTGPTYEQYV. As DNA, the CDR3 is TGCGCCAGCAGCTTGGGGACAGGGCCTACCTACGAGCAGTACGTC.

A few counts support this clonotype. The chain is built from TRBV12-3 or TRBV12-4 and TRBJ2-7; TRBD1 is a possible D gene (6 bases). Trimming stripped 6 bases from V and 2 bases from J, with 14 bases between. There are 14 residues in the CDR3. CDR3 in amino acids: CASRAQGDAYEQYF. The DNA for the CDR3 is TGTGCCAGCAGGGCACAGGGTGATGCCTACGAGCAGTACTTC.

The V gene is TRBV6-5, the J gene TRBJ2-7; 7 bases match TRBD2. This CDR3 contains 15 residues. Germline CDR1 MNHEY, CDR2 SVGAGI. Germline trimming cut 2 bases from V and 4 bases from J; bases unmatched to any gene: 8. The CDR3 is CASSYGGGGFYEQYF. In nucleotides, the CDR3 is TGTGCCAGCAGTTACGGCGGGGGAGGTTTTTACGAGCAGTACTTC.

This clonotype was counted a few times. The V and J genes are TRBV27 and TRBJ2-3; tentatively, D is TRBD1 (7 bases). CDR1 is MNHEY, CDR2 SMNVEV, per germline (reference sequence). There are 15 residues in the CDR3. The V gene lost 4 bases and the J gene lost 4 bases, with 15 bases spanning the gap. The CDR3 nucleotides are TGTGCCAGCAGTTCTTTGCCAGGGGGGCCAGATACGCAGTATTTT. Translated, it gives CASSSLPGGPDTQYF.

As DNA, the CDR3 is TGCAGCGTTGTTGGGACAAAAAGCACAGATACGCAGTATTTT. Translating it yields CSVVGTKSTDTQYF. The rearrangement uses TRBV29-1 and TRBJ2-3; D possibly corresponds to TRBD1 (6 bases). Per germline, CDR1 SQVTM and CDR2 ANQGSEA. The V end was cut by 4 bases, the J end by 0 bases, with 11 bases between. This CDR3 has 14 residues.

Ten or more counts support this clonotype. The V gene is TRBV7-7, the J gene TRBJ2-5, with D perhaps matching TRBD2 (5 bases). CDR1 is SSHAT, CDR2 FNYEAQ, per germline (reference sequence). The CDR3 is 13 amino acids. Trimming removed 4 bases from V and 4 bases from J, with 10 bases in between. CDR3 sequence reads: CASSSDRGETQYF. The CDR3 region has the DNA TGTGCCAGCAGCTCCGACCGGGGAGAGACCCAGTACTTC.

This clonotype came up many times. The chain employs TRBV7-9 and TRBJ2-5, with 9 nucleotides matching TRBD1. The CDR3 is 15 amino acids. The J segment lost 1 base and the V segment lost 5 bases, leaving 5 bases of the junction unmatched. CDR1 SEHNR and CDR2 FQNEAQ come from the germline V gene (reference sequence). The CDR3 loop reads CASSQGQGAQETQYF. Here the CDR3 DNA reads TGTGCCAGCAGCCAGGGACAGGGAGCCCAAGAGACCCAGTACTTC.

Worth noting for this clonotype: This could be a read error, since a much larger clone is one nucleotide away. The CDR3 end shows no conserved phenylalanine or tryptophan, and so a read error is likely. The CDR3 protein is CSARDHGQGHTEAFC. CDR3 nucleotides: TGCAGTGCTAGAGACCACGGACAGGGCCACACTGAAGCTTTCTGT. The chain combines TRBV20-1 with TRBJ1-1, with TRBD1 matching over 8 bases. The CDR3 is made up of 15 amino acids. The junction had 6 bases not matched to a gene; V was cut back by 0 bases and J by 3 bases. Germline V gene lookup returns CDR1 DFQATT and CDR2 SNEGSKA (reference sequence).

This chain connects TRBV11-2 to TRBJ2-7; a weak D match, TRBD2 (7 bases). Germline V lookup: CDR1 SGHAT, CDR2 FQNNGV. The CDR3 extends over 19 amino acids. With 3 bases removed from V and 0 bases from J, the gap between germline ends came to 24 bases. CDR3 loop: CASSFGRGGNPISSYEQYF. CDR3 nucleotide sequence: TGTGCCAGCAGCTTTGGTAGGGGGGGAAACCCCATAAGCTCCTACGAGCAGTACTTC.

The sample holds many counts of this clonotype. The chain uses TRBV6-5 and TRBJ2-1, with D possibly matching TRBD1 (6 bases). V shed 8 bases and J shed 2 bases, with 13 bases lying between them. The CDR3 extends over 14 amino acids. Germline assignment: CDR1 MNHEY and CDR2 SVGAGI. CDR3 sequence reads: CASGGQSPYNEQFF. For the CDR3, the DNA is TGTGCCAGCGGAGGACAGAGCCCCTACAATGAGCAGTTCTTC.

This clonotype was recorded many times. The genes are TRBV28 and TRBJ2-1; D is possibly TRBD1 or TRBD2 (5 bases each). Trimming shortened V by 0 bases and J by 0 bases, and 6 bases separated the two germline ends. CDR1 is MDHEN and CDR2 is SYDVKM in the germline V gene. The CDR3 runs 15 residues. Here the CDR3 reads CASSLWGDSYNEQFF. The CDR3 nucleotides are TGTGCCAGCAGTTTATGGGGGGACTCCTACAATGAGCAGTTCTTC.

The sample holds many counts of this clonotype. The chain employs TRBV5-5 and TRBJ2-7; weak D call: TRBD1 (6 bases). V gave up 5 bases and J gave up 3 bases, with 15 bases separating them. Germline values: CDR1 SGHKS, CDR2 YYEKEE (reference sequence). The CDR3 extends over 14 amino acids. CDR3 region: CASSQGGTFYEQYV. CDR3 nucleotides: TGTGCCAGCAGTCAAGGGGGAACCTTCTACGAGCAGTACGTC.

This clonotype was recorded a few times. The chain couples TRBV5-4 to TRBJ2-2; 11 bases map to TRBD1. Germline CDR1 SGHNT, CDR2 YYREEE (reference sequence). This CDR3 spans 18 amino acids. V shed 1 base and J 1 base; nucleotides not matched to a gene: 6. The CDR3, as DNA: TGTGCCAGCAGCTTGCCGGGACAGGGGGGCAAGAACACCGGGGAGCTGTTTTTT. Amino acid sequence: CASSLPGQGGKNTGELFF.

The V call is TRBV6-5, the J call TRBJ2-4; 7 bases line up with TRBD1. The J segment lost 4 bases and the V segment lost 4 bases, leaving 4 bases of the junction unmatched. The germline gives CDR1 MNHEY, CDR2 SVGAGI. The CDR3 has 14 residues. CDR3 coding DNA: TGTGCCAGCAGTTTCCGGGACAGAAAAAACATTCAGTACTTC. Residues: CASSFRDRKNIQYF.